A single sample is the source of the 6 T cell receptor beta chains below, sequenced in a study of identical twins. TCRdb called the 5' RACE reads again in MiXCR, with one record for every CDR3 protein. The sample has some 710,000 distinct CDR3 sequences, 5.5% to 6.5% seen once. Material for sequencing was naive T cells sorted from blood. These receptors were obtained from a man aged 18 to 29 in good health.

This clonotype came up a few times. The J gene is TRBJ1-1, the V gene TRBV9; no firm D call. Germline CDR1 is SGDLS and CDR2 is YYNGEE. V gave up 4 bases and J gave up 0 bases, with 22 bases separating them. The CDR3 is 18 amino acids. Here the CDR3 DNA reads TGTGCCAGCAGCCCCCGGCCCCGTAATGAACCGATGAACACTGAAGCTTTCTTT. This codes for CASSPRPRNEPMNTEAFF.

This clonotype was counted between two and nine times. This chain uses TRBV12-3 or TRBV12-4 with TRBJ2-3, with 10 bases identical to TRBD1. V shed 5 bases and J 1 base; nucleotides not matched to a gene: 6. The CDR3 runs to 16 residues. The CDR3 sequence is CASSPGDRGGTDTQYF. DNA for the CDR3: TGTGCCAGCAGTCCTGGGGACAGGGGTGGCACAGATACGCAGTATTTT.

This clonotype was seen many times. The rearrangement joins TRBV20-1 to TRBJ2-7, with 10 bases fitting TRBD2. Germline lookup yields CDR1 DFQATT and CDR2 SNEGSKA (reference sequence). Trimming removed 1 base from V and 7 bases from J; junction bases left unmatched: 4. The CDR3 has 13 amino acids. The CDR3 spells CSARATAGGEQYV. The DNA for the CDR3 is TGCAGTGCTAGAGCAACAGCGGGAGGGGAGCAGTACGTC.

This clonotype was seen many times. The rearrangement joins TRBV7-9 to TRBJ1-1; D perhaps matches TRBD1 (5 bases). The CDR3 loop spans 14 amino acids. Germline CDR1 reads SEHNR; CDR2 reads FQNEAQ (reference sequence). Trimming cost V 7 bases and J 4 bases, with 16 bases left between them. The chain's CDR3 is CASINAGAVTEAFF. The CDR3 DNA reads as TGTGCCAGCATAAATGCCGGGGCCGTCACTGAAGCTTTCTTT.

The chain couples TRBV5-5 to TRBJ2-5; a possible D gene is TRBD2 (6 bases). V lost 1 base, J lost 0 bases, and 16 bases lay in between. Germline loops: CDR1 SGHKS, CDR2 YYEKEE (reference sequence). The CDR3 sequence is 17 residues long. The chain's CDR3 is CASSLRMGSGDQETQYF. CDR3 nucleotide sequence: TGTGCCAGCAGCTTGAGGATGGGTAGCGGAGACCAAGAGACCCAGTACTTC.

This clonotype came up many times. V gene TRBV15 combines with J gene TRBJ1-4; D gene ambiguous. This CDR3 is built from 13 residues. From germline, CDR1 is LNHNV and CDR2 YYDKDF (reference sequence). V lost 0 bases, J lost 8 bases, and 7 bases lay in between. The CDR3 is CATSRDTGEKLFF. CDR3 sequence (DNA): TGTGCCACCAGCAGAGACACCGGAGAAAAACTGTTTTTT.